The present T cell receptor (beta chain) was sequenced within a study of neurological immune-mediated disorders. Study background: The approximately 35 multiple sclerosis patients comprised approximately 30 relapsing-remitting and 3 secondary progressive cases. Broader study findings: The multiple sclerosis repertoire cluster had no association with any clinical or MRI feature. Expanded clones shared no identical CDR3 amino acid sequences across subjects, which suggested private TCR-beta repertoires in all groups.

This CDR3 has 15 amino acids. Germline lookup yields CDR1 MNHEY and CDR2 SMNVEV (reference sequence). The V end was cut by 6 bases, the J end by 4 bases, with 17 bases between. At least ten counts were recorded for this clonotype. Its target is not known. Over 170 million TCR-beta sequences, together covering 15-18 subjects, were produced by every individual sequencing run that was carried out. TCRdb re-called the 5' RACE reads through MiXCR, storing one row per CDR3 protein. The sample shows roughly 60,000 distinct CDR3 sequences, 2% to 2.5% of them seen only once. The chain carries TRBV27 and TRBJ2-3; D tentatively fits TRBD1 or TRBD2 (5 bases each). The receptor's source is a man in his forties or fifties with multiple sclerosis. Sequencing was done on a sample of PBMCs. CDR3 in amino acids: CASRTLTGQADTQYF. CDR3 nucleotide sequence: TGTGCCAGCAGAACATTAACGGGGCAGGCAGATACGCAGTATTTT.